What follows are 8 T cell receptor beta chains derived from one specimen sequenced in a study of blood T cell repertoires in COVID-19. TCRdb keeps only in-frame clones here, not all; method: immunoSEQ multiplex PCR. The sample includes about 170,000 clones, approximately 80% of them seen just once. The source material was PBMCs or T cells enriched from blood (not recorded which). The receptor source for this set is a man aged 50-59 years who had recovered from COVID-19.

CDR3 coding DNA: TGTGCCAGCAGTTCCCGAGGACAGGCCCGGGGCTACACCTTC. Amino acids: CASSSRGQARGYTF. This rearrangement joins TRBV27 to TRBJ1-2; TRBD1 aligns across 7 bases. V lost 4 bases and J lost 8; bases outside the gene matches: 10. From germline, CDR1 is MNHEY and CDR2 SMNVEV (reference sequence). CDR3 size: 14 residues.

This clone occurred a few times. The DNA for the CDR3 is TGCGCCAGCAGCCCCCACTCGGACAGGGGGCAGCCCCAGCATTTT. Amino acids: CASSPHSDRGQPQHF. The chain is built from TRBV4-1 and TRBJ1-5; 10 bases agree with TRBD1. Trimming took 4 bases from V and 7 from J; bases not matched to a gene: 7. The CDR3 is made up of 15 amino acids. Germline-derived CDR1 and CDR2 are MGHRA and YSYEKL.

The chain uses TRBV13 and TRBJ2-3; TRBD2 matches 16 bases. V dropped 6 bases and J dropped 5; count of bases not matched to a gene: 14. The CDR3 spans 19 residues. Germline V gives CDR1 PRHDT, CDR2 FYEKMQ (reference sequence). As DNA, the CDR3 is TGTGCCAGCAGGGAGGGACTAGCGGGGGGGCCTATCCCCGGAGATACGCAGTATTTT. Residues: CASREGLAGGPIPGDTQYF.

This sequence joins TRBV7-2 and TRBJ2-1; TRBD1 is a possible D gene (5 bases). Trimming took off 1 base at V and 4 bases at J, with 5 bases between the two ends. The CDR3 runs 13 residues. Looked up from germline, CDR1 is SGHTA and CDR2 is FQGNSA. CDR3 amino acids: CASSLGQYNEQFF. The CDR3 region has the DNA TGTGCCAGCAGCTTAGGACAGTACAATGAGCAGTTCTTC.

The rearrangement joins TRBV28 to TRBJ2-3; 7 nucleotides line up with TRBD2. V lost 4 bases to trimming and J lost 1 base; unmatched junction nucleotides: 8. This CDR3 contains 16 residues. Germline lookup yields CDR1 MDHEN and CDR2 SYDVKM. CDR3 DNA sequence: TGTGCCAGCAGTTCGCCTAGCGGAACCGGCACAGATACGCAGTATTTT. Translated: CASSSPSGTGTDTQYF.

The J gene is TRBJ2-7, the V gene TRBV11-2; TRBD2 matches 8 bases. V gave up 3 bases and J gave up 0 bases; unmatched junction bases: 13. This CDR3 comprises 18 residues. Germline V gene lookup returns CDR1 SGHAT and CDR2 FQNNGV. This chain's CDR3 is CASSFTTHSGGGSYEQYF. The CDR3 nucleotides are TGTGCCAGCAGCTTCACTACACACTCGGGGGGGGGCTCCTACGAGCAGTACTTC.

This clone was detected only a few times. V usage is TRBV6-4 and J usage is TRBJ1-6; TRBD1 matches 7 bases. The junction had 8 bases not matched to a gene; V was cut back by 3 bases and J by 9 bases. CDR1 and CDR2 (germline): MRHNA, SNTAGT. The CDR3 is made up of 15 amino acids. The CDR3 coding sequence is TGTGCCAGCAGTGATCGGGCAGGGGGGTTTTCACCCCTCCACTTT. Translated: CASSDRAGGFSPLHF.

The rearrangement uses TRBV5-1 and TRBJ2-3; 11 nucleotides line up with TRBD2. From germline, CDR1 is SGHRS and CDR2 YFSETQ. V lost 7 bases to trimming and J lost 4 bases; unmatched junction nucleotides: 5. The CDR3 spans 14 residues. The CDR3 protein is CASGSGGAADTQYF. DNA for the CDR3: TGCGCCAGCGGTAGCGGGGGGGCCGCAGATACGCAGTATTTT.